A selection of T cell receptor beta chains follows, all from one sample in a study of T cell responses to AZD1222 COVID-19 vaccine. Produced via immunoSEQ multiplex PCR; TCRdb's table is partial and in-frame only. The data contain around 130,000 clones, about 88% of them singletons. The sample here was peripheral blood, taken on day 0 of AZD1222 vaccination. These receptor sequences come from an adult in good health. Both conserved end residues are part of each CDR3. Clone sizes are given selectively: once, few, many, or a class where the clone is expanded.

cdr3_length	clone_size	v_call	cdr3_aa
13	once	TRBV6-5	CASNTGLVAGYTF
11	-	TRBV30	CAWSLNTEAFF
15	-	TRBV6-2/TRBV6-3	CASSQIGLAAYEQYF
15	-	TRBV11-2	CASSTQNRDQETQYF
15	-	TRBV5-6	CASRGQGEGNYGYTF
14	-	TRBV3-1/TRBV3-2	CASSQVGGNTEAFF
14	few	TRBV11-1	CASSLAGTNTEAFF
20	-	TRBV24-1	CATSDLLAGYGTPEPDEQFF
13	-	TRBV5-1	CASSLEETGELFF
14	-	TRBV27	CASSQSGAYQPQHF
15	-	TRBV28	CASSLRTGQRKKLFF
14	-	TRBV19	CASSTGTAQDTQYF
11	-	TRBV6-5	CASRGVTEAFF
16	-	TRBV5-1	CASSLGGGRVNNEQFF
12	-	TRBV3-1/TRBV3-2	CASSRTDYEQYF
14	-	TRBV28	CASSQRESSYEQYF
17	-	TRBV27	CASSLRGAGVNSYEQYF